The following is a TCR beta chain sequence with its context. Its specificity is unknown. Donors came from a validation cohort of approximately 110 subjects, distinct from the first 666-subject cohort. There are 15 residues in the CDR3. The V gene end was trimmed by 5 bases and the J gene end by 5 bases; junction bases not matched to a gene: 4. Germline CDR1 and CDR2: SGHTA and FQGNSA. This sample stems from a study of cytomegalovirus exposure and HLA in healthy donors. Across the study: The roughly 130 validation repertoires used the same platform as the 650 to 850 first-cohort repertoires (as reported by a later analysis).

Study results and limitations: The CMV antigen specificity of a few CMV-associated chains was confirmed through in vitro analysis. The study recorded over 150 TCR beta chains that were cytomegalovirus-associated.

Here immunoSEQ multiplex PCR was the method, and the copy in TCRdb shows in-frame clones only, minus some. The sample lists over 200,000 clones, just over 85% occurring once. This receptor was identified in a young woman in good health and CMV-seronegative. Sequencing input: PBMCs. V usage is TRBV7-2 and J usage is TRBJ2-7, with 15 bases fitting TRBD2. The CDR3 spells CASSGGLAGGDEQYF. CDR3 coding DNA: TGTGCCAGCAGCGGAGGACTAGCGGGAGGGGACGAGCAGTACTTC. The full variable domain, completed using reference TRBV7-2 and TRBJ2-7, is GAGVSQSPSNKVTEKGKDVELRCDPISGHTALYWYRQSLGQGLEFLIYFQGNSAPDKSGLPSDRFSAERTGGSVSTLTIQRTQQEDSAVYLCASSGGLAGGDEQYFGPGTRLTVT.